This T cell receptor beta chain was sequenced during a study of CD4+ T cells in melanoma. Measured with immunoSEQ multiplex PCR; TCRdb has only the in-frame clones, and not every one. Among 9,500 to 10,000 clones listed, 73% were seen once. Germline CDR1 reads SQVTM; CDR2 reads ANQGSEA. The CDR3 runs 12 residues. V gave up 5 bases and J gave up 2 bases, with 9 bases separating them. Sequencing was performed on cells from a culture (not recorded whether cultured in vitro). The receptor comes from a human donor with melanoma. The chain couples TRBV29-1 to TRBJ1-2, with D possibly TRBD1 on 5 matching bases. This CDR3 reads CSVLGGNYGYTF. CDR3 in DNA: TGCAGCGTTCTCGGGGGAAACTATGGCTACACCTTC.